This section outlines one T cell receptor (beta chain) sequence together with its context. Its antigen is currently not known. No qualities accompany the bases; no much larger clone lies one base away. V is clipped by 10 bases and J by 4 bases, and the sequence between their germline boundaries is 16 bases long. CDR1 and CDR2 (SGHNT, YYREEE) derive from the germline V gene (reference sequence). From its cysteine to its phenylalanine, the CDR3 spans 13 amino acids. Only CDR3 DNA remains: 39 bases, in frame from the first base. The sample is drawn from a study of Ad26.COV2.S vaccination and SARS-CoV-2 variants (dated by TCRdb to the early 2020s). Notes on the research overall: Vaccine-arm donors were drawn from COV1001, a multicentre, randomized, double-blind, placebo-controlled phase I-IIa trial of Ad26.COV2.S in healthy adults. Trial participants were randomized into five groups of five, in which low-dose or high-dose Ad26.COV2.S was given once or twice, or placebo was given on both occasions. A total of approximately 30 samples were included in the TCR-sequenced set, comprising some 20 Ad26.COV2.S vaccine recipients, 5 placebo recipients and 8 SARS-CoV-2 convalescent individuals. Ad26.COV2.S was administered intramuscularly at a dose of 5x10^10 or 1x10^11 viral particles, either as one shot or as two shots given 56 days apart. Sequencing of the TCRbeta repertoire served to evaluate the specificity and breadth of SARS-CoV-2-reactive T cell receptors following Ad26.COV2.S vaccination. Blinding of investigators to trial group allocation was maintained during experiments and outcome assessment.

This specimen's treatment or condition label, per the study, means: some 20 received Ad26.COV2.S at low or high dose, single or two shots; five or six received placebo; per-sample allocation not given. Repertoires of vaccine and placebo recipients were sequenced from samples collected on day 63 after the first injection. Between 29 July and 7 August 2020, Cohort 1b enrolled 20 to 30 adults aged 18-55 years at one site in Boston, USA. As a vaccine, Ad26.COV2.S was a replication-incompetent adenovirus type 26 vector that expressed a prefusion-stabilized SARS-CoV-2 spike protein derived from the original Wuhan strain. Broader findings and caveats from the paper: The authors noted that the TCR breadth and depth analyses may have underestimated total T cell responses. The study was not powered to compare responses between vaccine doses or regimens. Compared with placebo recipients, Ad26.COV2.S recipients showed higher spike-specific TCR breadth (P = 0.0014). After vaccination, substantial breadth of spike-specific CD8+ and CD4+ T cell responses was reported. Vaccine and placebo recipients had similar non-spike TCR breadth, a finding consistent with the vaccine containing only spike.

The immunoSEQ Assay was used to sequence TCRbeta CDR3 regions. After extraction, genomic DNA underwent amplification by bias-controlled multiplex PCR, followed by high-throughput sequencing. As for how the authors treated the data: Collapsing and filtering of sequences were performed to quantify the absolute abundance of each unique TCRbeta CDR3 region. T cell fraction was estimated by normalizing TCRbeta template counts to usable DNA, which was measured by amplifying reference genes present in all nucleated cells. Repertoire TCRs were annotated as SARS-CoV-2-specific when V gene, CDR3 amino acid sequence and J gene were exactly matched to a known reactive TCR set. The reference SARS-CoV-2 TCR set was derived from MIRA and filtered for enrichment in COVID-19-positive ImmuneCODE repertoires, a step that removed public or cross-reactive TCRs. Based on the MIRA antigens, annotated TCRs were further analysed at the level of specific ORF or position within ORF. Breadth was defined as annotated unique rearrangements over total unique productive rearrangements; depth was the summed frequency of those rearrangements. Two-sided Wilcoxon rank-sum tests were used to compare TCR breadth between groups. As stored in TCRdb, this immuneACCESS dataset retains in-frame rearrangements with V and J assigned. A fraction of the clones does not appear; measured against another copy, unresolved V genes explain less than half of the discrepancy, and the remainder lacks a known reason. The V and J calls and clone size are taken from that table; D and trimming were inferred from the DNA. The sample yields about 480,000 clones; 87% were counted once. Roughly 13% of the sample comes from the top ten.

The source was peripheral blood, collected in a trial of Ad26.COV2.S vaccine versus placebo. The sequence was obtained from a person aged 18-60 years who received the Ad26.COV2.S COVID-19 vaccine or a placebo. The chain uses TRBV5-4 and TRBJ2-3; the D gene assignment is perhaps TRBD1 or TRBD2, with each matching 5 bases. CDR3 reads: CAQRGVGSDTQYF. The nucleotides read TGTGCCCAACGAGGGGTTGGGTCAGATACGCAGTATTTT.